This note documents a single T cell receptor beta chain sequence. The data derive from a study of blood T cell repertoires in COVID-19. The CDR3 is 18 residues long. Profiled with immunoSEQ multiplex PCR; TCRdb holds only in-frame clones, not every one. This table has fewer than 350,000 clones, around 85% appearing once. The sequenced material came from peripheral blood. The V and J genes are TRBV21-1 and TRBJ1-3; the table's D call TRBD1 went unverified against the DNA. TRBV21-1 constitutes a pseudogene. This TCR was sampled from a woman aged 25 to 45 with COVID-19, enrolled during active disease. The CDR3 spells CASSKVRDSQCSGNTIYF. Written as DNA, the CDR3 is TGTGCCAGCAGCAAAGTTAGGGACAGTCAGTGCTCTGGAAACACCATATATTTT.